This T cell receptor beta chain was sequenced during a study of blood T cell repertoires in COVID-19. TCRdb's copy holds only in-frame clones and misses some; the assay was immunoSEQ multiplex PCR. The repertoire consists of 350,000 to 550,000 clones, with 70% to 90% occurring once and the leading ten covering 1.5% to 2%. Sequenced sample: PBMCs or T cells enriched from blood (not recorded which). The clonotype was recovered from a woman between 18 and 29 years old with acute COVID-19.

CDR3 DNA: TGTGCCAGCAGGCCAGGGGGCGCCTCCCACTATGGCTACACCTTC. As protein: CASRPGGASHYGYTF. This chain links TRBV27 with TRBJ1-2; 8 nucleotides line up with TRBD1. After removal of 6 bases from V and 3 bases from J, the junction contained 9 bases not matched to a gene. Germline V lookup: CDR1 MNHEY, CDR2 SMNVEV (reference sequence). The CDR3 contains 15 residues.